Here is one T cell receptor beta chain with its context. Its antigen is as yet unknown. Germline is not matched at one junction end, which may reflect a read error. MiXCR was run by TCRdb on the multiplex PCR reads, yielding one entry per CDR3 protein. Of approximately 150,000 distinct CDR3 sequences in the sample, 33% were seen once. These data originate in a study of breast tumors, draining lymph nodes, adjacent tissues. Overall study findings and caveats: Tumors had less TCR diversity than lymph nodes, more than nontumor tissue.

Axillary draining lymph nodes of breast cancer patients supplied the node samples. Germline loops: CDR1 MNHEY, CDR2 SVGEGT. CDR3 length: 12 amino acids. The chain joins TRBV6-2 or TRBV6-3 to TRBJ1-2; a weak D match, TRBD1 (6 bases). Sequenced input: axillary lymph node tissue. This TCR came from a female donor with breast cancer. Some clones in this sample may be carry-over from other donors' samples. This CDR3 reads CATRGADYGHTF. In DNA, the CDR3 is TGTGCCACCCGGGGGGCAGACTATGGCCACACCTTC.